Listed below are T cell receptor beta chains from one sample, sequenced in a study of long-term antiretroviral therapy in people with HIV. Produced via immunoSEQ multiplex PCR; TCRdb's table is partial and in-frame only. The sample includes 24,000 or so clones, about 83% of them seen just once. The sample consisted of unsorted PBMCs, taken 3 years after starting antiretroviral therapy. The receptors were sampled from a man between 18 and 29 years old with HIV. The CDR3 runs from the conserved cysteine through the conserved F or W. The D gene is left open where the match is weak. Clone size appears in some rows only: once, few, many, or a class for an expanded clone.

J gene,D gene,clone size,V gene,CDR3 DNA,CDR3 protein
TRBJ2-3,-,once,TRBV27,TGTGCCAGCAGTTTAGGTAGGGGTACTATGAGCACAGATACGCAGTATTTT,CASSLGRGTMSTDTQYF
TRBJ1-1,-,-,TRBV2,TGTGCCAGCACCTCGGGGGTTGAAGCTTTCTTT,CASTSGVEAFF
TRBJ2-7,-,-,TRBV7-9,TGTGCCAGCACCCCAAGAGGCGGCTCCTACGAGCAGTACTTC,CASTPRGGSYEQYF
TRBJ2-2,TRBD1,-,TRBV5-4,TGTGCCAGCTCCCCCGGCAGGGGGTTGGACACCGGGGAGCTGTTTTTT,CASSPGRGLDTGELFF
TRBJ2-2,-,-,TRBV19,TGTGCCAGTAGTATTGGCAGGGCGAGGACCGGGGAGCTGTTTTTT,CASSIGRARTGELFF
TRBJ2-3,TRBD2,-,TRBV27,TGTGCCAGCAGTTTTACTCGGGGGGTCTCGGTTCCGTATTTT,CASSFTRGVSVPYF
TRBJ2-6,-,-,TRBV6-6,TGTGCCAGCAGCCCACATGCCTTCTCTGGGGCCAACGTCCTGACTTTC,CASSPHAFSGANVLTF
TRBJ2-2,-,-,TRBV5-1,TGCGCCAGCAGCATAGACAGGGGAGGGTACACCGGGGAGCTGTTTTTT,CASSIDRGGYTGELFF
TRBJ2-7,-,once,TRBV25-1,TGTGCCAGCAGTGAATACGAGTCCTACGAGCAGTACTTC,CASSEYESYEQYF
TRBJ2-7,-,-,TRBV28,TGTGCCAGCAGTTTAAGGTACGAGCAGTACTTC,CASSLRYEQYF
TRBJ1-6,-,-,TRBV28,TGTGCCAGCAGTCAAACAGGGTGGTCCTCCTATAATTCACCCCTCCACTTT,CASSQTGWSSYNSPLHF
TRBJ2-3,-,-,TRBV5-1,TGCGCCAGCAGCTTGACAGGTGCCACAGATACGCAGTATTTT,CASSLTGATDTQYF
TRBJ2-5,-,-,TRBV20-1,TGCAGTGCTAGACCCTTGGAGACCCAGTACTTC,CSARPLETQYF
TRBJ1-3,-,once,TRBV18,TGTGCCAGCTCACCGGCCGGGACTGGAAACACCATATATTTT,CASSPAGTGNTIYF
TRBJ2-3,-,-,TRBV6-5,TGTGCCAGCAGTTACTCGACTCAACTGGGAGTGGATACGCAGTATTTT,CASSYSTQLGVDTQYF
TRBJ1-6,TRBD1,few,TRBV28,TGTGCCAGCAGTCCCGGGCAGGGGGGATACTCACCCCTCCACTTT,CASSPGQGGYSPLHF
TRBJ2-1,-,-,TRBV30,TGTGCCTGGAGTGGCGGTAGCTCCTACAATGAGCAGTTCTTC,CAWSGGSSYNEQFF
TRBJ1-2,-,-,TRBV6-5,TGTGCCAGCAGTTACCAAGGGACTGCAAACTATGGCTACACCTTC,CASSYQGTANYGYTF
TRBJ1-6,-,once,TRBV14,TGTGCCAGCAGCCGACCCGGGGAGGGGCTGAATTCACCCCTCCACTTT,CASSRPGEGLNSPLHF
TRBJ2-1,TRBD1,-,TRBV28,TGTGCCAGCAGTGCACTACCGGGACAGATGCACAATGAGCAGTTCTTC,CASSALPGQMHNEQFF
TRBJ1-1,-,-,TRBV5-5,TGTGCCAGCAGCTCAGGACCGGCGGGCACTGAAGCTTTCTTT,CASSSGPAGTEAFF
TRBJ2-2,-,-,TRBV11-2,TGTGCCAGCAGCTTAGATTGGACAGACGGGGAGCTGTTTTTT,CASSLDWTDGELFF
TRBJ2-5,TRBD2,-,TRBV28,TGTGCCAGCAGTTTACCAGCGGGGGGGCAACAAGAGACCCAGTACTTC,CASSLPAGGQQETQYF
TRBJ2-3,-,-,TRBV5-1,TGCGCCAGCAGCTTGGGACAGAGTGCAGATACGCAGTATTTT,CASSLGQSADTQYF
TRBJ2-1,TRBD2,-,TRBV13,TGTGCCAGCAGCTTCGGGGGGTCCTACAATGAGCAGTTCTTC,CASSFGGSYNEQFF
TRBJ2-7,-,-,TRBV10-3,TGTGCCATCGCAAGTGACGGCTACGAGCAGTACTTC,CAIASDGYEQYF
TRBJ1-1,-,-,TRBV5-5,TGTGCCAGCAGCTTGGGCAGGGTTCCTGAAGCTTTCTTT,CASSLGRVPEAFF
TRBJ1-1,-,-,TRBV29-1,TGCAGCGTGGTCGGGGGGCGTGAAGCTTTCTTT,CSVVGGREAFF
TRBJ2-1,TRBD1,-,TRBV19,TGTGCCAGTAGTCTCGGACAGGGCCTCTACAATGAGCAGTTCTTC,CASSLGQGLYNEQFF
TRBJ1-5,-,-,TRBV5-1,TGCGCCAGCAGCCCGCACCCTGATGGCAATCAGCCCCAGCATTTT,CASSPHPDGNQPQHF
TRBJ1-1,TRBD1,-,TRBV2,TGTGCCAGCAAAGGGGACAGGGGAGGGACTGAAGCTTTCTTT,CASKGDRGGTEAFF
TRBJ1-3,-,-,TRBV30,TGTGCCTGGAGTGTGAACAGTGCAAACACCATATATTTT,CAWSVNSANTIYF
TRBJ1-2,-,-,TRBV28,TGTGCCAGCAGTGGGTATGGCTACACCTTC,CASSGYGYTF
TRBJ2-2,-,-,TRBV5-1,TGCGCCAGCAGCTTCCGCCGAACGGCAGGCGATGGCACCGGGGAGCTGTTTTTT,CASSFRRTAGDGTGELFF
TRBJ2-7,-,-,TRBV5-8,TGTGCCAGCGTCCGCCGGGACACAACATACGAGCAGTACTTC,CASVRRDTTYEQYF
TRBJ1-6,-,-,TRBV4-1,TGCGCCAGCAGCCAAGACAGGTTGGGGTGGTCACCCCTCCACTTT,CASSQDRLGWSPLHF
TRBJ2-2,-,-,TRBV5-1,TGCGCCAGCAGCTTGTGGGGGGAGCTGTTTTTT,CASSLWGELFF
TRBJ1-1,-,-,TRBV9,TGTGCCAGCAGCGTAGGCAGGGAGGGCACTGAAGCTTTCTTT,CASSVGREGTEAFF
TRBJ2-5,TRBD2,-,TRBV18,TGTGCCAGCTCACCGGAGGGACTAGCCCAAGAGACCCAGTACTTC,CASSPEGLAQETQYF
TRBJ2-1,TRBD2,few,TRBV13,TGTGCCAGCAGCGGAGGACTAGCTTGGAATGAGCAGTTCTTC,CASSGGLAWNEQFF
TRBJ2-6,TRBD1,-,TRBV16,TGTGCCAGCAGCCTGGGGACAGCTTTCAGCGTCTCTGGGGCCAACGTCCTGACTTTC,CASSLGTAFSVSGANVLTF
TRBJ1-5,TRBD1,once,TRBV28,TGTGCCAGCAGTTTAACGACCGGGACAGGGAATCAGCCCCAGCATTTT,CASSLTTGTGNQPQHF
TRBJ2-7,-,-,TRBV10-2,TGCGCCAGCAGTGGAAACACCTACTACGAGCAGTACTTC,CASSGNTYYEQYF
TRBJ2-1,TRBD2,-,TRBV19,TGTGCCAGTAGTATTGGGACTAGCGACATCAATGAGCAGTTCTTC,CASSIGTSDINEQFF
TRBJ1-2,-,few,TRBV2,TGTGCCAGCAGGGACAGCTATGGCTACACCTTC,CASRDSYGYTF
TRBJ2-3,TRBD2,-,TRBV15,TGTGCCACTAGCGGGGGTTACAGCACAGATACGCAGTATTTT,CATSGGYSTDTQYF
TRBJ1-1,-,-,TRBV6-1,TGTGCCAGCTTGTGGGGACATACCGGAGCTTTCTTT,CASLWGHTGAFF
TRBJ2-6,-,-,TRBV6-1,TGTGCCAGCAGTGTAGAGGGGGCTGGGGCCAACGTCCTGACTTTC,CASSVEGAGANVLTF